A selection of T cell receptor beta chains follows, all from one sample in a study of CD8+ T cells in alopecia areata. Clones were sequenced by immunoSEQ multiplex PCR, and TCRdb holds only the in-frame ones, with some missing. This table has about 120,000 clones, around 54% appearing once. This specimen consisted of CD4+ T cells sorted from blood, obtained at week 24, from a patient treated with tofacitinib. The receptors shown here come from a human donor with alopecia areata. Both conserved end residues are part of each CDR3. The order of the fields is V gene, D gene, CDR3 length, clone size, J gene, CDR3 protein, CDR3 DNA. The D gene is left open where the match is weak. Clone size is given for some rows only: seen once, a few or many times, or a class if the clone is expanded.

V gene: TRBV7-7
D gene: TRBD1
CDR3 length: 13
clone size: NA
J gene: TRBJ2-3
CDR3 protein: CASSVDRGDTQYF
CDR3 DNA: TGTGCTAGCAGCGTGGACAGGGGTGATACGCAGTATTTT

V gene: TRBV5-1
D gene: TRBD1
CDR3 length: 13
clone size: NA
J gene: TRBJ1-2
CDR3 protein: CATSSDRDYGYTF
CDR3 DNA: TGCGCCACCTCCTCCGACAGGGACTATGGCTACACCTTC

V gene: TRBV6-5
D gene: NA
CDR3 length: 11
clone size: once
J gene: TRBJ2-4
CDR3 protein: CASGGGNIQYF
CDR3 DNA: TGTGCCAGCGGGGGAGGAAACATTCAGTACTTC

V gene: TRBV29-1
D gene: TRBD1
CDR3 length: 17
clone size: NA
J gene: TRBJ2-4
CDR3 protein: CSASRDRGRRAKNIQYF
CDR3 DNA: TGCAGCGCCTCCAGGGACAGGGGGCGTAGGGCCAAAAACATTCAGTACTTC

V gene: TRBV7-8
D gene: TRBD1
CDR3 length: 14
clone size: NA
J gene: TRBJ1-6
CDR3 protein: CASSSGTDNSPLHF
CDR3 DNA: TGTGCCAGCAGCTCCGGGACAGATAATTCACCCCTCCACTTT

V gene: TRBV7-9
D gene: TRBD1
CDR3 length: 14
clone size: NA
J gene: TRBJ1-4
CDR3 protein: CASSSDRGGEKLFF
CDR3 DNA: TGTGCCAGCAGCTCGGACAGGGGAGGTGAAAAACTGTTTTTT

V gene: TRBV29-1
D gene: TRBD1
CDR3 length: 13
clone size: few
J gene: TRBJ1-6
CDR3 protein: CSVGEQGNSPLHF
CDR3 DNA: TGCAGCGTTGGGGAACAGGGGAATTCACCCCTCCACTTT

V gene: TRBV7-9
D gene: NA
CDR3 length: 14
clone size: NA
J gene: TRBJ1-2
CDR3 protein: CASSLVRQSYGYTF
CDR3 DNA: TGTGCCAGCAGCTTAGTACGACAGAGCTATGGCTACACCTTC

V gene: TRBV5-6
D gene: NA
CDR3 length: 14
clone size: NA
J gene: TRBJ1-2
CDR3 protein: CASSLGTGHYGYTF
CDR3 DNA: TGTGCCAGCAGCTTGGGAACAGGACACTATGGCTACACCTTC

V gene: TRBV29-1
D gene: NA
CDR3 length: 14
clone size: NA
J gene: TRBJ2-3
CDR3 protein: CSVEDGLYTDTQYF
CDR3 DNA: TGCAGCGTTGAAGATGGCCTTTACACAGATACGCAGTATTTT

V gene: TRBV5-1
D gene: NA
CDR3 length: 14
clone size: NA
J gene: TRBJ2-5
CDR3 protein: CASSLELGQETQYF
CDR3 DNA: TGCGCCAGCAGCTTGGAATTAGGCCAAGAGACCCAGTACTTC

V gene: TRBV4-3
D gene: NA
CDR3 length: 14
clone size: few
J gene: TRBJ2-7
CDR3 protein: CASSAGLGSYEQYF
CDR3 DNA: TGCGCCAGCAGCGCAGGCCTGGGCTCCTACGAGCAGTACTTC

V gene: TRBV4-1
D gene: TRBD1
CDR3 length: 15
clone size: NA
J gene: TRBJ1-2
CDR3 protein: CASRPTGGISYGYTF
CDR3 DNA: TGCGCCAGTCGACCGACAGGGGGCATCAGCTATGGCTACACCTTC

V gene: TRBV4-2
D gene: NA
CDR3 length: 15
clone size: NA
J gene: TRBJ2-3
CDR3 protein: CASSQDPSYTDTQYF
CDR3 DNA: TGTGCCAGCAGCCAAGATCCAAGTTACACAGATACGCAGTATTTT

V gene: TRBV4-3
D gene: NA
CDR3 length: 14
clone size: NA
J gene: TRBJ2-7
CDR3 protein: CASSQDAGAYEQYF
CDR3 DNA: TGCGCCAGCAGCCAAGATGCAGGGGCCTACGAGCAGTACTTC

V gene: TRBV9
D gene: TRBD1
CDR3 length: 15
clone size: NA
J gene: TRBJ2-5
CDR3 protein: CASSARTGSGETQYF
CDR3 DNA: TGTGCCAGCAGCGCTAGGACAGGTTCAGGGGAGACCCAGTACTTC

V gene: TRBV15
D gene: TRBD1
CDR3 length: 19
clone size: NA
J gene: TRBJ2-4
CDR3 protein: CATSGTGTGGMVAKNIQYF
CDR3 DNA: TGTGCCACCAGCGGGACCGGGACAGGGGGCATGGTCGCCAAAAACATTCAGTACTTC

V gene: TRBV4-1
D gene: TRBD2
CDR3 length: 17
clone size: NA
J gene: TRBJ2-1
CDR3 protein: CASSHTGTSGDPNEQFF
CDR3 DNA: TGCGCCAGCAGCCACACCGGGACTAGCGGGGACCCCAATGAGCAGTTCTTC

V gene: TRBV2
D gene: TRBD1
CDR3 length: 14
clone size: many
J gene: TRBJ1-2
CDR3 protein: CASGPGTGGYGYTF
CDR3 DNA: TGTGCCAGCGGACCCGGGACAGGGGGCTATGGCTACACCTTC

V gene: TRBV13
D gene: NA
CDR3 length: 12
clone size: NA
J gene: TRBJ2-7
CDR3 protein: CASSLEGLEQYF
CDR3 DNA: TGTGCCAGCAGCTTGGAGGGTCTCGAGCAGTACTTC

V gene: TRBV5-1
D gene: TRBD2
CDR3 length: 17
clone size: once
J gene: TRBJ2-6
CDR3 protein: CASSPRGVVAGANVLTF
CDR3 DNA: TGCGCCAGCAGCCCCCGGGGGGTAGTAGCGGGGGCCAACGTCCTGACTTTC

V gene: TRBV5-1
D gene: NA
CDR3 length: 14
clone size: NA
J gene: TRBJ1-1
CDR3 protein: CASSSNIRDTEAFF
CDR3 DNA: TGCGCCAGCAGCTCTAATATCAGGGACACTGAAGCTTTCTTT

V gene: TRBV9
D gene: NA
CDR3 length: 14
clone size: NA
J gene: TRBJ1-4
CDR3 protein: CASSVASSGEKLFF
CDR3 DNA: TGTGCCAGCAGCGTAGCTTCCAGTGGTGAAAAACTGTTTTTT

V gene: TRBV5-1
D gene: TRBD1
CDR3 length: 13
clone size: few
J gene: TRBJ2-5
CDR3 protein: CASGPTGGETQYF
CDR3 DNA: TGCGCCAGCGGCCCTACAGGGGGGGAGACCCAGTACTTC

V gene: TRBV29-1
D gene: TRBD1
CDR3 length: 12
clone size: once
J gene: TRBJ1-2
CDR3 protein: CSVGDSPYGYTF
CDR3 DNA: TGCAGCGTTGGGGACAGTCCCTATGGCTACACCTTC

V gene: TRBV7-2
D gene: NA
CDR3 length: 14
clone size: few
J gene: TRBJ2-5
CDR3 protein: CASSLAMGLETQYF
CDR3 DNA: TGTGCCAGCAGCTTAGCGATGGGGCTGGAGACCCAGTACTTC

V gene: TRBV18
D gene: NA
CDR3 length: 15
clone size: NA
J gene: TRBJ1-1
CDR3 protein: CASSKTAPMNTEAFF
CDR3 DNA: TGTGCCAGCTCAAAGACAGCGCCGATGAACACTGAAGCTTTCTTT

V gene: TRBV7-8
D gene: NA
CDR3 length: 14
clone size: NA
J gene: TRBJ1-2
CDR3 protein: CASSLLERSAGYTF
CDR3 DNA: TGTGCCAGCAGCTTATTAGAGCGATCGGCTGGCTACACCTTC

V gene: TRBV27
D gene: TRBD2
CDR3 length: 12
clone size: NA
J gene: TRBJ2-7
CDR3 protein: CASRGGSYEQYF
CDR3 DNA: TGTGCCAGTCGCGGGGGGTCCTACGAGCAGTACTTC

V gene: TRBV27
D gene: NA
CDR3 length: 12
clone size: few
J gene: TRBJ1-2
CDR3 protein: CATRGVTYGYTF
CDR3 DNA: TGTGCCACCCGGGGGGTAACCTATGGCTACACCTTC

V gene: TRBV6-5
D gene: NA
CDR3 length: 15
clone size: NA
J gene: TRBJ2-6
CDR3 protein: CAASGRTSGANVLTF
CDR3 DNA: TGTGCCGCAAGTGGCAGGACGTCTGGGGCCAACGTCCTGACTTTC

V gene: TRBV7-2
D gene: TRBD2
CDR3 length: 17
clone size: few
J gene: TRBJ2-3
CDR3 protein: CASSLGLAGGRTDTQYF
CDR3 DNA: TGTGCCAGCAGCTTAGGGCTAGCGGGGGGGCGCACAGATACGCAGTATTTT

V gene: TRBV30
D gene: NA
CDR3 length: 14
clone size: few
J gene: TRBJ1-2
CDR3 protein: CAWSRGTESYGYTF
CDR3 DNA: TGTGCCTGGAGTCGAGGGACCGAGAGCTATGGCTACACCTTC

V gene: TRBV10-3
D gene: TRBD1
CDR3 length: 18
clone size: NA
J gene: TRBJ1-3
CDR3 protein: CAISAGQGSDPSGNTIYF
CDR3 DNA: TGTGCCATCAGTGCTGGACAGGGAAGTGACCCCTCTGGAAACACCATATATTTT

V gene: TRBV18
D gene: NA
CDR3 length: 11
clone size: NA
J gene: TRBJ2-5
CDR3 protein: CASSPAKTQYF
CDR3 DNA: TGTGCCAGCTCACCGGCGAAGACCCAGTACTTC

V gene: TRBV23-1
D gene: NA
CDR3 length: 19
clone size: NA
J gene: TRBJ2-3
CDR3 protein: CASSQFAPGGRPCTDTQYF
CDR3 DNA: TGCGCCAGCAGTCAATTTGCTCCTGGGGGACGACCCTGCACAGATACGCAGTATTTT

V gene: TRBV7-2
D gene: NA
CDR3 length: 14
clone size: NA
J gene: TRBJ1-1
CDR3 protein: CASSLGRVNTEAFF
CDR3 DNA: TGTGCCAGCAGCTTAGGGAGAGTGAACACTGAAGCTTTCTTT

V gene: TRBV7-2
D gene: TRBD1
CDR3 length: 15
clone size: few
J gene: TRBJ2-2
CDR3 protein: CASSLSGGDTGELFF
CDR3 DNA: TGTGCCAGCAGCTTATCAGGGGGTGACACCGGGGAGCTGTTTTTT

V gene: TRBV18
D gene: NA
CDR3 length: 13
clone size: NA
J gene: TRBJ1-2
CDR3 protein: CASSPLGAGGYTF
CDR3 DNA: TGTGCCAGCTCACCACTAGGGGCAGGAGGCTACACCTTC

V gene: TRBV7-2
D gene: NA
CDR3 length: 14
clone size: few
J gene: TRBJ1-5
CDR3 protein: CASTEDPGGQPQHF
CDR3 DNA: TGTGCCAGCACCGAGGACCCCGGTGGTCAGCCCCAGCATTTT